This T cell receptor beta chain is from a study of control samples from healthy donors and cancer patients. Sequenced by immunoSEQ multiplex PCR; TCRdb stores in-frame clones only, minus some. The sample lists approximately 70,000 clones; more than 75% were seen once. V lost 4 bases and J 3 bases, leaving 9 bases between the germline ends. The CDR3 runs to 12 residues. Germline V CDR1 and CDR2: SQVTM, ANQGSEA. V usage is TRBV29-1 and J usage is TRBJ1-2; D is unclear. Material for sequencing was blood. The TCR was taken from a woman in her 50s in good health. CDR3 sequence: CSVVTPHYGYTF. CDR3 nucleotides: TGCAGCGTTGTTACACCTCACTATGGCTACACCTTC.